This TCR beta chain appears in the sequencing data of a study of early T cells in non-severe SARS-CoV-2 infection. Individual cDNA molecules carried attached unique molecular identifiers. A single record per CDR3 protein comes from TCRdb applying MiXCR to the 5' RACE reads. The data show around 60,000 distinct CDR3 sequences, about 11% seen once. This clonotype was found a few times. Germline CDR1 and CDR2: SGHKS and YYEKEE (reference sequence). The CDR3 spans 15 residues. Losses at the gene ends were 1 base for V and 2 bases for J; bases not matched to a gene: 6. The source material was whole blood, sampled at baseline. The sequence was obtained from an adult who was a healthcare worker with PCR-confirmed SARS-CoV-2 infection or an uninfected control (not recorded which). V gene TRBV5-5 combines with J gene TRBJ2-7; the match to TRBD1 covers 7 bases. The CDR3 here is CASSLQGTATYEQYF. The DNA for the CDR3 is TGTGCCAGCAGCTTGCAGGGGACAGCCACCTACGAGCAGTACTTC.